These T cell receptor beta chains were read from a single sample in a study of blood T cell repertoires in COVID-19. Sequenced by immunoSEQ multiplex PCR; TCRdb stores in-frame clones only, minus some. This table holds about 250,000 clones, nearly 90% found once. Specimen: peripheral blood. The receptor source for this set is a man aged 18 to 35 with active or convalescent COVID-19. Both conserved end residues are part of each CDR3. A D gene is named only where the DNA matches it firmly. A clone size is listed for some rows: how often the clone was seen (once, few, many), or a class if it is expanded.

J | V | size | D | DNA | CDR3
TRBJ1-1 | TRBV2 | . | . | TGTGCCAGCCTTGGGGTGGAGGGAACTGAAGCTTTCTTT | CASLGVEGTEAFF
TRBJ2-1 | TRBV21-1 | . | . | TGTGCCAGCAGCAAAGGCGCAACTAGCGGGATCTGGTACAATGAGCAGTTCTTC | CASSKGATSGIWYNEQFF
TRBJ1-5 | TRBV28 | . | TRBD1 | TGTGCCAGCAGTATCGGACAGGGTGGGCAGCCCCAGCATTTT | CASSIGQGGQPQHF
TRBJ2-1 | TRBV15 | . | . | TGTGCCACCAGCATGGTTAGCTCCTACAATGAGCAGTTCTTC | CATSMVSSYNEQFF
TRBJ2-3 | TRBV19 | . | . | TGTGCCAGTAGTAGGACAGCCATTAACCCCCCCGCTGATACGCAGTATTTT | CASSRTAINPPADTQYF
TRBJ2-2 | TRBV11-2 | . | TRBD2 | TGTGCCAGCAGCCGGCCGGGACTAGCGTCCACCGGGGAGCTGTTTTTT | CASSRPGLASTGELFF
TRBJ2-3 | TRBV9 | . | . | TGTGCCAGCAGCGTAGCCCCAGGCGCCGGCACAGATACGCAGTATTTT | CASSVAPGAGTDTQYF
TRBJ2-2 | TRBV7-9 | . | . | TGTGCCAGCAGCCCGTCAAATCGGAGGGTTGTCACCGGGGAGCTGTTTTTT | CASSPSNRRVVTGELFF
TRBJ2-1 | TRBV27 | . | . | TGTGCCAGCAGTTTATCAGTTAGCGCCTATGAGCAGTTCTTC | CASSLSVSAYEQFF
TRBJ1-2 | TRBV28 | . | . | TGTGCCAGCACCTACACAGCTACTAACTATGGCTACACCTTC | CASTYTATNYGYTF
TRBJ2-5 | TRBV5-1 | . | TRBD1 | TGCGCCAGCAGCGACCTACGGACAGGGACGGAGACCCAGTACTTC | CASSDLRTGTETQYF
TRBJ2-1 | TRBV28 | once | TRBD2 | TGTGCCAGCACCTTACTAGCGGGGATAAACAATGAGCAGTTCTTC | CASTLLAGINNEQFF
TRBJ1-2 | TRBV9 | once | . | TGTGCCAGCAGCGTAGCTCGTCAGGGAACCTACTATGGCTACACCTTC | CASSVARQGTYYGYTF
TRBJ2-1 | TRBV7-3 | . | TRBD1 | TGTGCCAGCAGCCCCCCAGGGGGAGATGAGCAGTTCTTC | CASSPPGGDEQFF
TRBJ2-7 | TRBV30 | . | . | TGTGCCTGGATAGGTACCGGAGGCTCCTACGAGCAGTACTTC | CAWIGTGGSYEQYF
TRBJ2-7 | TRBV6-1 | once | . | TGTGCCAGCAGTGCCTCCCTTTCCCCCGGGTCCAGCTCCTACGAGCAGTACTTC | CASSASLSPGSSSYEQYF
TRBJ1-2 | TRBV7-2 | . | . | TGTGCCAGCAGCTTAGGAGGTCGGTCAACCCATGGCTACACCTTC | CASSLGGRSTHGYTF
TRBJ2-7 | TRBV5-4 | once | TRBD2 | TGTGCCAGCAGCTTGGCTAGCGGGGGGCCCTTCGAGCAGTACTTC | CASSLASGGPFEQYF
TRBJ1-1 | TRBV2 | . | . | TGTGCCAGCAGTGAGGCGGTACACACTGAAGCTTTCTTT | CASSEAVHTEAFF
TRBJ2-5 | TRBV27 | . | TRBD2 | TGTGCCAGCAGTCGACTAGCGGGGAACTTCCAAGAGACCCAGTACTTC | CASSRLAGNFQETQYF
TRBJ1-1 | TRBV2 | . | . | TGTGCCGGTCAAAGGGGAGCTTTCTTT | CAGQRGAFF
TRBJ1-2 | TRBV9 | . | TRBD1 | TGTGCCAGCAGCCTAGGACAGGGGGCGGCATCTCCTCTTAGGTCCCACTACACCTTC | CASSLGQGAASPLRSHYTF
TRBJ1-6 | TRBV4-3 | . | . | TGCGCCAGCAGCCAAGAAGTATTGGCGGCAGATTCACCCCTCCACTTT | CASSQEVLAADSPLHF
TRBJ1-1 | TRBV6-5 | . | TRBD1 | TGTGCCAGCAGTTACGCAGACAGGGGTACTGAAGCTTTCTTT | CASSYADRGTEAFF
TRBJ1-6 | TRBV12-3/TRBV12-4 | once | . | TGTGCCAGCAGTTCCAGGGAGGGTTCACCCCTCCACTTT | CASSSREGSPLHF
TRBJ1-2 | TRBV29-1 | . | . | TGCAGCGTCGGCAGGGAAAATGGAGGCTACACCTTC | CSVGRENGGYTF
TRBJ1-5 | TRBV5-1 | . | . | TGCGCCAGCAGCCAAGGGGATAGCAATCAGCCCCAGCATTTT | CASSQGDSNQPQHF
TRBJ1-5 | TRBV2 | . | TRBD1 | TGTGCCAGCAGGAGAAACAGGGGTTTGAGCAATCAGCCCCAGCATTTT | CASRRNRGLSNQPQHF
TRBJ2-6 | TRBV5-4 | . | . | TGTGCCAGCAGCTTGCCCGAGGGGGCCAACGTCCTGACTTTC | CASSLPEGANVLTF
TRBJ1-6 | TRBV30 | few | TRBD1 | TGTGCCTGGGGGACAGCGTCTAATTCACCCCTCCACTTT | CAWGTASNSPLHF
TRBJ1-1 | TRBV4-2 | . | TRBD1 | TGTGCCAGCAGCCAAGCAGGGGGCTCGACTGAAGCTTTCTTT | CASSQAGGSTEAFF
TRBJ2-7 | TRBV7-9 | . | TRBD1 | TGTGCCAGCAGCTCTGGACAGGGGGGTGTGATCTACGAGCAGTACTTC | CASSSGQGGVIYEQYF